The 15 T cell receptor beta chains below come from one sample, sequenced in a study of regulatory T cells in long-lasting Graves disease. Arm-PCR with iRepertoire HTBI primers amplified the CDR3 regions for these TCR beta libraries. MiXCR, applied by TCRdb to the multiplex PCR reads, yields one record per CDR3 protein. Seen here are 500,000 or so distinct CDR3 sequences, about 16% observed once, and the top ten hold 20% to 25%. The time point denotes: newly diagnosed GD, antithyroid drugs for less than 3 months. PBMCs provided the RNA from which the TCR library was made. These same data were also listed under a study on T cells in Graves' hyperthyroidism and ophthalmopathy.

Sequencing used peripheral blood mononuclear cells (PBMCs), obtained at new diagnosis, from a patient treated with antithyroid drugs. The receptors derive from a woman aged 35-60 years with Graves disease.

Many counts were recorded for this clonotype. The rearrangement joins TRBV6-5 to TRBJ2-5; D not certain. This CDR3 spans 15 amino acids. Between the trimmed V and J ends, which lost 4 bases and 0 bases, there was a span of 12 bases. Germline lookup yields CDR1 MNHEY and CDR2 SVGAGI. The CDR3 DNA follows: TGTGCCAGCAGTTTCCTGCGGTTCCACCAAGAGACCCAGTACTTC. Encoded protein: CASSFLRFHQETQYF.

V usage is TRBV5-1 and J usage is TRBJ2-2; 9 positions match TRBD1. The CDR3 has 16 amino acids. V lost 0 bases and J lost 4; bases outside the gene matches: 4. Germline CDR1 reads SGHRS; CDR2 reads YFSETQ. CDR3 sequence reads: CASSLGKQGATGELFF. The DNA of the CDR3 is TGCGCCAGCAGCTTGGGGAAACAGGGGGCCACCGGGGAGCTGTTTTTT.

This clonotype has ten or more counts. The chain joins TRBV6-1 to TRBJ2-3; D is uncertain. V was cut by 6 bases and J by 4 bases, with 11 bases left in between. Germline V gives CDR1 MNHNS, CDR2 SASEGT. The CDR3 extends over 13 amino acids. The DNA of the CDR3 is TGTGCCAGCAGGGTGACACGTTCAGATACGCAGTATTTT. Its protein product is CASRVTRSDTQYF.

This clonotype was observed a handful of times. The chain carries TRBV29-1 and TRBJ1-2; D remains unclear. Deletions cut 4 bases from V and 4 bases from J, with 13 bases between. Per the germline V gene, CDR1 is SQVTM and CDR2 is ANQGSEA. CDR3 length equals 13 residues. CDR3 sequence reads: CSVGASGIYGYTF. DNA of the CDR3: TGCAGCGTTGGGGCATCCGGGATCTATGGCTACACCTTC.

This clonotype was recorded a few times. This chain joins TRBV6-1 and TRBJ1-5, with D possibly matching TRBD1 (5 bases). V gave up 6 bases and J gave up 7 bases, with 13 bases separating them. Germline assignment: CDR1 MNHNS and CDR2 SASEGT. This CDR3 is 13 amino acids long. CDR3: CASRKGMGQPQHF. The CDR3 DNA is TGTGCCAGCAGGAAGGGGATGGGGCAGCCCCAGCATTTT.

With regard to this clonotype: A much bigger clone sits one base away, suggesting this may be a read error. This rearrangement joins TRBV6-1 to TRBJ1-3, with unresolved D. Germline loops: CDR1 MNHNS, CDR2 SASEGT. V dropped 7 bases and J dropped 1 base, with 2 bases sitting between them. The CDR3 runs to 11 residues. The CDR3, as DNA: TGTGCCAGCAAATCTGGAAACACCATATATTTT. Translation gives CASKSGNTIYF.

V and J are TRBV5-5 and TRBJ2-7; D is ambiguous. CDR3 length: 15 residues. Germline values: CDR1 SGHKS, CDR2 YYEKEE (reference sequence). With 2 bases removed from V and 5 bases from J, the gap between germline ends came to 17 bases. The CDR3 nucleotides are TGTGCCAGCAGCTTTCTAGAGGAGCGTCCCAACGAGCAGTACTTC. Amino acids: CASSFLEERPNEQYF.

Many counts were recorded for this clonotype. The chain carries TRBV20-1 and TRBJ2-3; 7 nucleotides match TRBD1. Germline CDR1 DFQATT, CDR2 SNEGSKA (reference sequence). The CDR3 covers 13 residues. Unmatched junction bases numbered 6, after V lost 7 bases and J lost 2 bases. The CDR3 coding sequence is TGCAGTGTAGGGGGCCGCCACACAGATACGCAGTATTTT. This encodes CSVGGRHTDTQYF.

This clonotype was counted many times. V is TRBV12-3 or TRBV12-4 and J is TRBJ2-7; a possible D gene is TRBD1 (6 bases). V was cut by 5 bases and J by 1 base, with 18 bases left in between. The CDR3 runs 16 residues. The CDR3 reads CASSTDKQGTSYEQYF. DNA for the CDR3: TGTGCCAGCAGTACCGACAAACAGGGAACTTCCTACGAGCAGTACTTC.

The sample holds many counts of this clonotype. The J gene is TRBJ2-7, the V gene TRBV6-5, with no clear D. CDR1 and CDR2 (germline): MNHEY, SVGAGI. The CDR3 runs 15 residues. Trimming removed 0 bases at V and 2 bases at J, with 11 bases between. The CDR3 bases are TGTGCCAGCAGTTACTCGCCGGGTAATCCCTACGAGCAGTACTTC. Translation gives CASSYSPGNPYEQYF.

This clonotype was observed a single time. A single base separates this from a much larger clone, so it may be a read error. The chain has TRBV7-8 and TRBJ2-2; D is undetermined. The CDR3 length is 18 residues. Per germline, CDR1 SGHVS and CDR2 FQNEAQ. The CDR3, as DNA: TGTACCAGCAGCTTAGCATGGCCAGAAGCTACGAACACCGGGGAGCTGTTTTTT. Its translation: CTSSLAWPEATNTGELFF.

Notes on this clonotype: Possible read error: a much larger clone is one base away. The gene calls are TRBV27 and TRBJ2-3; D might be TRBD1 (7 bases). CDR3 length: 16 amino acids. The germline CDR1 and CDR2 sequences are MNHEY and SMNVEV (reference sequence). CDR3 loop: CASSAEGGGITNTQYF. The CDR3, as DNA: TGTGCCAGCAGTGCCGAAGGGGGCGGGATCACAAATACGCAGTATTTT.

The CDR3 protein is CASSLNWGLEGYEQYF. DNA of the CDR3: TGCGCCAGCAGCTTGAACTGGGGCCTAGAAGGTTACGAGCAGTACTTC. The rearrangement links TRBV5-1 to TRBJ2-7; the D gene is possibly TRBD1 (5 bases). V was cut by 1 base and J by 4 bases, with 18 bases left in between. CDR3 length: 16 amino acids. Germline V gives CDR1 SGHRS, CDR2 YFSETQ.

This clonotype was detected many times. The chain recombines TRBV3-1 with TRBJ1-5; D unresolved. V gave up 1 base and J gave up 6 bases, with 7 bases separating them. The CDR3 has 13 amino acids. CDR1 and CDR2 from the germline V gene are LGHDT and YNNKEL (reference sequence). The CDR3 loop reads CASSQGVGQPQHF. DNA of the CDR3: TGTGCCAGCAGCCAAGGTGTTGGTCAGCCCCAGCATTTT.

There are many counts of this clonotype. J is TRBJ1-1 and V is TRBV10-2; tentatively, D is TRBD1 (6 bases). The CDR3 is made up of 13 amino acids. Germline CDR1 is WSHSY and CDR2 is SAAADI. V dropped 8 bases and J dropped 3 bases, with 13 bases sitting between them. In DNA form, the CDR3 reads TGCGCCAGCTGGGGGCCCAGGGACACTGAAGCTTTCTTT. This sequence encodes CASWGPRDTEAFF.